This record looks at one T cell receptor beta chain sequence and its context. This record comes from a study of cytomegalovirus exposure and HLA in healthy donors. Overall study context: There were around 100 million unique TCR beta sequences, drawn from about 179 million T cells, in an earlier analysis.

The PCR used 60 Vbeta and 13 Jbeta primers. Profiled with immunoSEQ multiplex PCR; TCRdb holds only in-frame clones, not every one. The data contain approximately 97,000 clones, 81% of them singletons. This CDR3 contains 15 residues. Looked up from germline, CDR1 is SGHTA and CDR2 is FQGNSA. The V segment lost 5 bases and the J segment 9 bases; nucleotides outside the gene matches: 8. The TCR comes from a woman aged 70-85 years in good health and CMV-seropositive. The rearrangement uses TRBV7-2 and TRBJ1-5, with TRBD1 identical over 12 bases. The sequenced sample consisted of PBMCs. CDR3 DNA sequence: TGTGCCAGCAGCCCCCTCGGGACAGGGGGCCGGCCCCAGCATTTT. It translates to CASSPLGTGGRPQHF.